A single sample is the source of the 32 T cell receptor beta chains below, sequenced in a study of T cells in Graves' hyperthyroidism and ophthalmopathy (dated by TCRdb to about 2019). The library was prepared using multiplex PCR. TCRdb shows the sequencer as Illumina HiSeq 2000. The TCR beta CDR3 regions were amplified from the RNA transcripts. The TCR CDR3 was subjected to a first round of RT-PCR using the HTBI primer set and the Qiagen OneStep RT-PCR kit. TCRdb passed the public sequencing reads through fastp at Q25 and MiXCR, retaining productive beta sequences. One record per CDR3 amino acid sequence lists the most common genes and DNA. This sample comprises approximately 590,000 distinct CDR3 sequences, around 16% of them detected only once. The leading ten clones occupy around 6.6% of the sample. The sequenced material came from blood. These receptors all come from a woman younger than 45 with Graves' hyperthyroidism.

In this sample, this clonotype turned up many times. The chain joins TRBV2 to TRBJ1-6, with D unclear. Trimming removed 7 bases at V and 3 bases at J, with 13 bases between. The CDR3 covers 15 residues. Germline V gives CDR1 SNHLY, CDR2 FYNNEI. CDR3 region: CASTDKFDYNSPLHF. The DNA of the CDR3 is TGTGCCAGCACTGACAAATTCGACTATAATTCACCCCTCCACTTT.

This clonotype came up many times. An end of the junction differs from the germline gene, which may be a read error. The J gene is TRBJ2-5, the V gene TRBV5-1; D remains ambiguous. Germline V gene data show CDR1 as SGHRS and CDR2 as YFSETQ. The CDR3 totals 12 residues. CDR3 sequence reads: CASSLSQETQYF. In DNA, the CDR3 is TGTGCCAGCAGTTTAAGCCAAGAGACCCAGTACTTC.

The chain employs TRBV27 and TRBJ1-6; TRBD1 matches at 8 bases. CDR3 length equals 13 residues. The germline V gene has CDR1 MNHEY and CDR2 SMNVEV (reference sequence). V trimming: 8 bases; J trimming: 5 bases; junction bases outside the gene matches: 2. CDR3 loop: CASRTGNNSPLHF. CDR3 DNA sequence: TGTGCCAGCCGGACAGGGAATAATTCACCCCTCCACTTT.

This clonotype was found many times. This chain connects TRBV18 to TRBJ2-1, with D perhaps TRBD1 or TRBD2 (7 bases each). Between the trimmed V and J ends, which lost 1 base and 7 bases, there was a span of 14 bases. In germline, CDR1 is KGHSH, CDR2 LQKENI. The CDR3 is made up of 15 amino acids. The CDR3 loop is CASSPLEQGGNEQFF. The CDR3 coding sequence is TGTGCCAGCTCACCACTGGAGCAGGGGGGGAATGAGCAGTTCTTC.

There are many counts of this clonotype. The rearrangement uses TRBV29-1 and TRBJ1-2, with D possibly TRBD1 on 6 matching bases. Between the trimmed V and J ends, which lost 7 bases and 5 bases, there was a span of 29 bases. This CDR3 is 17 amino acids long. Germline loops: CDR1 SQVTM, CDR2 ANQGSEA. The CDR3 region is CSAKRSGGNREGYGYTF. The DNA of the CDR3 is TGCAGCGCCAAACGCTCCGGAGGAAACAGGGAAGGGTATGGCTACACCTTC. Based on the CDR3 plus reference TRBV29-1 and TRBJ1-2, the full variable domain is SAVISQKPSRDICQRGTSLTIQCQVDSQVTMMFWYRQQPGQSLTLIATANQGSEATYESGFVIDKFPISRPNLTFSTLTVSNMSPEDSSIYLCSAKRSGGNREGYGYTFGSGTRLTVV.

This clonotype was recorded many times. The genes are TRBV7-2 and TRBJ2-1; TRBD1 agrees at 9 bases. CDR1 SGHTA and CDR2 FQGNSA come from the germline V gene. V lost 3 bases to trimming and J lost 3 bases; unmatched junction nucleotides: 3. This CDR3 is built from 15 residues. The chain's CDR3 is CASSFGQGSYNEQFF. The CDR3 nucleotides are TGTGCCAGCAGCTTCGGACAGGGGAGCTACAATGAGCAGTTCTTC.

This clonotype was detected only a few times. The V gene is TRBV7-9, the J gene TRBJ2-2; TRBD1 might be the D (6 bases). Germline lookup yields CDR1 SEHNR and CDR2 FQNEAQ (reference sequence). V was cut by 5 bases and J by 8 bases, with 18 bases left in between. The CDR3 covers 15 residues. CDR3 DNA: TGTGCCAGCAGCCCCAGGACCGACAGGTCAGGGGAGCTGTTTTTT. Amino acid sequence: CASSPRTDRSGELFF. Combining the CDR3 with reference TRBV7-9 and TRBJ2-2 gives the whole variable domain DTGVSQNPRHKITKRGQNVTFRCDPISEHNRLYWYRQTLGQGPEFLTYFQNEAQLEKSRLLSDRFSAERPKGSFSTLEIQRTEQGDSAMYLCASSPRTDRSGELFFGEGSRLTVL.

V is TRBV7-9 and J is TRBJ1-5; the D gene is possibly TRBD1 (5 bases). Germline V gives CDR1 SEHNR, CDR2 FQNEAQ (reference sequence). Trimming pared 4 bases from V and 9 bases from J, leaving 13 bases between. There are 13 residues in the CDR3. DNA of the CDR3: TGTGCCAGCAGCTATGGGGACGCAGGGCCCCAGCATTTT. It translates to CASSYGDAGPQHF. Full variable domain (outside the CDR3, taken from reference TRBV7-9 and TRBJ1-5): DTGVSQNPRHKITKRGQNVTFRCDPISEHNRLYWYRQTLGQGPEFLTYFQNEAQLEKSRLLSDRFSAERPKGSFSTLEIQRTEQGDSAMYLCASSYGDAGPQHFGDGTRLSIL.

In this sample, this clonotype turned up many times. The chain employs TRBV2 and TRBJ2-5; D is unclear. The CDR3 spans 8 residues. The germline gives CDR1 SNHLY, CDR2 FYNNEI. V lost 10 bases, J lost 4 bases, and 1 base lay in between. The CDR3 sequence: CATETQYF. The CDR3 DNA is TGTGCCACAGAGACCCAGTACTTC.

For this clonotype: A much larger clone lies a single base off, so this may be a read error. This chain joins TRBV4-3 and TRBJ1-6; the D is unclear. In germline, CDR1 is LGHNA, CDR2 YSLEER. The CDR3 spans 14 residues. The CDR3 DNA reads as TGCGCCAGCAGCCAGGATGAGGCAGATTCACCCCTCTACTTT. Protein sequence: CASSQDEADSPLYF.

This clonotype was observed a handful of times. CDR3 sequence: CASSLLRRNTGELFF. DNA of the CDR3: TGTGCCAGCAGCTTATTAAGGCGGAACACCGGGGAGCTGTTTTTT. V usage is TRBV7-2 and J usage is TRBJ2-2; D gene unclear. The CDR3 extends over 15 amino acids. Germline V CDR1 and CDR2: SGHTA, FQGNSA. Trimming shortened V by 2 bases and J by 1 base, and 8 bases separated the two germline ends.

In its sample, this clonotype was seen many times. This chain connects TRBV5-1 to TRBJ1-4; TRBD1 is a possible D gene (5 bases). V was shortened by 3 bases and J by 0 bases, with 15 bases between the two germline ends. The CDR3 is made up of 17 amino acids. Germline values: CDR1 SGHRS, CDR2 YFSETQ. The CDR3 spells CASSWDGRHATNEKLFF. CDR3 in DNA: TGCGCCAGCAGCTGGGACGGCCGGCATGCAACTAATGAAAAACTGTTTTTT.

Of note for this clonotype: A much larger clonotype is one base distant, so this may be a read error. The chain joins TRBV30 to TRBJ1-1; D is possibly TRBD1 (5 bases). The CDR3 is made up of 12 amino acids. V lost 8 bases to trimming and J lost 0 bases, with 10 bases between them. CDR1 and CDR2 from the germline V gene are GTSNPN and SVGIG (reference sequence). The CDR3 protein is CAGDRLNTEAFF. CDR3 coding DNA: TGTGCCGGTGACAGATTGAACACTGAAGCTTTCTTT.

This clonotype was found a few times. V usage is TRBV29-1 and J usage is TRBJ1-1, with D tentatively TRBD1 (5 bases). V was pared by 0 bases and J by 5 bases, with 13 bases between. The CDR3 is 14 residues long. Per germline, CDR1 SQVTM and CDR2 ANQGSEA. CDR3 coding DNA: TGCAGCGTTGAAGATCGGAGGAAGGGGACTGAAGCTTTCTTT. Translation gives CSVEDRRKGTEAFF.

This clonotype was recorded at least ten times. The genes are TRBV18 and TRBJ2-5; 7 bases agree with TRBD1. Germline CDR1 is KGHSH and CDR2 is LQKENI. This CDR3 is built from 14 residues. With V trimmed by 6 bases and J by 4 bases, 8 bases remained unmatched. The DNA of the CDR3 is TGTGCCAGCTCCCCGACAGGGTTAAGAGAGACCCAGTACTTC. Translating gives CASSPTGLRETQYF.

This clonotype has a count of ten or more. This chain joins TRBV7-2 and TRBJ2-2; D remains unclear. Germline V gene data show CDR1 as SGHTA and CDR2 as FQGNSA. Trimming took 5 bases from V and 4 from J, leaving 14 bases between them. The CDR3 runs to 15 residues. This chain's CDR3 is CASSPTRSATGELFF. The CDR3 bases are TGTGCCAGCAGCCCAACCCGTTCCGCCACCGGGGAGCTGTTTTTT.

This clonotype was observed a handful of times. This rearrangement joins TRBV29-1 to TRBJ1-2, with 9 nucleotides matching TRBD1. J lost 8 bases, V lost 6 bases, and 16 bases had no gene match. The V gene's germline CDR1 is SQVTM and CDR2 ANQGSEA. This CDR3 contains 15 residues. For the CDR3, the DNA is TGCAGCGTGCAGAGCTACAGGGGGCCGGGGGGGGGCTACACCTTC. Translating gives CSVQSYRGPGGGYTF.

This clonotype was counted many times. The rearrangement joins TRBV27 to TRBJ1-5; D possibly corresponds to TRBD1 (5 bases). Per the germline V gene, CDR1 is MNHEY and CDR2 is SMNVEV (reference sequence). Trimming removed 9 bases at V and 9 bases at J, with 24 bases between. The CDR3 runs 15 residues. The CDR3 spells CASSDMPLMGGPQHF. For the CDR3, the DNA is TGTGCCAGTTCAGATATGCCTCTGATGGGGGGGCCCCAGCATTTT.

This clonotype was seen at least ten times. The rearrangement joins TRBV27 to TRBJ2-7, with TRBD1 matching over 9 bases. V lost 3 bases, J lost 3 bases, and 3 bases stayed unmatched. Looked up from germline, CDR1 is MNHEY and CDR2 is SMNVEV (reference sequence). This CDR3 has 14 amino acids. CDR3 sequence (DNA): TGTGCCAGCAGTTTCGGGACAGGGCACTACGAGCAGTACTTC. It specifies CASSFGTGHYEQYF.

This clonotype was recorded many times. The CDR3 bases are TGTGCCAGCAGTTTAAAGCGGGGGGAAAACATTCAGTACTTC. Protein sequence: CASSLKRGENIQYF. The chain carries TRBV12-3 or TRBV12-4 and TRBJ2-4; 9 bases fit TRBD2. Trimming removed 2 bases from V and 5 bases from J; junction bases left unmatched: 1. The CDR3 consists of 14 residues.

This clonotype was counted only a few times. The chain links TRBV5-4 to TRBJ2-1; 11 bases match TRBD2. Germline V gene data show CDR1 as SGHNT and CDR2 as YYREEE (reference sequence). After removal of 5 bases from V and 1 base from J, the junction contained 5 bases not matched to a gene. The CDR3 runs to 16 residues. Here the CDR3 DNA reads TGTGCCAGCAGTCCGACTAGCGGGAATTCCTACAATGAGCAGTTCTTC. Translated: CASSPTSGNSYNEQFF.

In the case of this clonotype: A much larger clonotype is one base distant, so this may be a read error. The rearrangement uses TRBV12-3 or TRBV12-4 and TRBJ2-1; D is undetermined. The CDR3 extends over 14 amino acids. The CDR3 region has the DNA TGTGCCAGCAGTTTATCCGCAGCCTACAATGAGCGGTTCTTC. Translation gives CASSLSAAYNERFF.

In this sample, this clonotype turned up many times. The chain is built from TRBV7-3 and TRBJ2-7; 8 positions match TRBD1. Losses at the gene ends were 5 bases for V and 3 bases for J; bases not matched to a gene: 9. Looked up from germline, CDR1 is SGHTA and CDR2 is FQGTGA. This CDR3 spans 15 amino acids. The CDR3 DNA reads as TGTGCCAGCAGCATCCCGACAGGGGATGGCTACGAGCAGTACTTC. Translated: CASSIPTGDGYEQYF.

This clonotype was recorded many times. The chain recombines TRBV27 with TRBJ1-1; the D is unclear. Germline assignment: CDR1 MNHEY and CDR2 SMNVEV (reference sequence). This CDR3 region has 16 residues. V dropped 4 bases and J dropped 4 bases, with 19 bases sitting between them. Here the CDR3 reads CASSYGSRVYGTEAFF. In DNA, the CDR3 is TGTGCCAGCAGTTACGGGTCGCGAGTGTACGGCACTGAAGCTTTCTTT.

This clonotype was found a few times. The chain is built from TRBV29-1 and TRBJ1-6; 9 bases line up with TRBD1. The CDR3 contains 12 residues. Trimming at V came to 4 bases and at J to 8 bases, leaving 0 bases not matched to a gene. Germline loops: CDR1 SQVTM, CDR2 ANQGSEA. In DNA, the CDR3 is TGCAGCGTTGGGACAGGGGATTCACCCCTCCACTTT. As protein: CSVGTGDSPLHF.

There are a few counts of this clonotype. The gene calls are TRBV18 and TRBJ2-1; 9 bases are shared with TRBD2. The ends lost 3 bases at V and 5 bases at J; junction bases unmatched: 2. The CDR3 covers 14 residues. The V gene's germline CDR1 is KGHSH and CDR2 LQKENI. The CDR3: CASSPSGSNNEQFF. In DNA, the CDR3 is TGTGCCAGCTCACCTAGCGGGAGCAACAATGAGCAGTTCTTC.

The chain employs TRBV15 and TRBJ1-5, with a tentative D call TRBD1 (5 bases). This CDR3 is 16 amino acids long. Germline CDR1 reads LNHNV; CDR2 reads YYDKDF (reference sequence). V was trimmed by 0 bases and J by 9 bases, leaving 18 bases between them. The chain's CDR3 is CATSRDALGGGRPQHF. The CDR3 region has the DNA TGTGCCACCAGCAGAGATGCCCTGGGCGGGGGACGGCCCCAGCATTTT.

The sample holds many counts of this clonotype. The chain joins TRBV6-1 to TRBJ2-3; 12 nucleotides match TRBD1. The CDR3 runs to 17 residues. V dropped 0 bases and J dropped 3; count of bases not matched to a gene: 4. Germline assignment: CDR1 MNHNS and CDR2 SASEGT. The CDR3 DNA reads as TGTGCCAGCAGTGAAGCCATGGGACAGGGGGCTACAGATACGCAGTATTTT. Its protein is CASSEAMGQGATDTQYF.

The chain recombines TRBV29-1 with TRBJ2-4; 13 bases agree with TRBD2. The CDR3 consists of 15 residues. Germline V gene lookup returns CDR1 SQVTM and CDR2 ANQGSEA. The junction had 7 bases not matched to a gene; V was cut back by 7 bases and J by 4 bases. The CDR3, as DNA: TGCAGCGCAAAGTCGGGACTAGCGGGAAAAAACATTCAGTACTTC. Encoded protein: CSAKSGLAGKNIQYF. The entire variable domain, with the rest obtained from reference TRBV29-1 and TRBJ2-4, is as follows: SAVISQKPSRDICQRGTSLTIQCQVDSQVTMMFWYRQQPGQSLTLIATANQGSEATYESGFVIDKFPISRPNLTFSTLTVSNMSPEDSSIYLCSAKSGLAGKNIQYFGAGTRLSVL.

This chain uses TRBV4-2 with TRBJ1-1; TRBD1 aligns across 10 bases. The J segment lost 5 bases and the V segment lost 4 bases, leaving 7 bases of the junction unmatched. CDR3 length: 15 residues. Per the germline V gene, CDR1 is LGHNA and CDR2 is YNFKEQ. The chain's CDR3 is CASSRQGAMETEAFF. DNA of the CDR3: TGTGCCAGCAGCCGACAGGGGGCAATGGAAACTGAAGCTTTCTTT.

This clonotype was picked up many times. The rearrangement links TRBV3-1 to TRBJ2-1; 7 bases match TRBD2. Germline CDR1 and CDR2: LGHDT and YNNKEL (reference sequence). The length of the CDR3 is 17 residues. Losses at the gene ends were 1 base for V and 7 bases for J; bases not matched to a gene: 13. The chain's CDR3 is CASSQVGREDLRNEQFF. The CDR3 DNA reads TGTGCCAGCAGCCAAGTAGGTCGGGAGGACCTCCGGAATGAGCAGTTCTTC.

This clonotype was seen repeatedly, ten times or more. The V call is TRBV11-2, the J call TRBJ2-1; the D is unclear. This CDR3 has 12 amino acids. Germline CDR1 reads SGHAT; CDR2 reads FQNNGV. The V end lost 1 base, the J end lost 8 bases, and 6 bases lay between the germline ends. For the CDR3, the DNA is TGTGCCAGCAGCTTAGTTAGGTATGAGCAGTTCTTC. As protein: CASSLVRYEQFF.